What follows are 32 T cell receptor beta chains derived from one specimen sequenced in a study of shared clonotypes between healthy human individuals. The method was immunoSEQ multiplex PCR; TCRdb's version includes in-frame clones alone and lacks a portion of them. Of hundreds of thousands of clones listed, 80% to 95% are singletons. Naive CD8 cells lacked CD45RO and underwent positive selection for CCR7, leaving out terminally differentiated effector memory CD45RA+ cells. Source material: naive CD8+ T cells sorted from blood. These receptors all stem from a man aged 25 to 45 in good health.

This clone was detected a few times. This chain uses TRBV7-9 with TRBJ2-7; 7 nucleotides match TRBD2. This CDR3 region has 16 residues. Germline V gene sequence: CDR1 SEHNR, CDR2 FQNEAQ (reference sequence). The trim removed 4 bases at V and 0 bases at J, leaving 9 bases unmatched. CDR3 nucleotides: TGTGCCAGCAGCTATATTTCTAGCGGAAGCTCCTACGAGCAGTACTTC. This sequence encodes CASSYISSGSSYEQYF.

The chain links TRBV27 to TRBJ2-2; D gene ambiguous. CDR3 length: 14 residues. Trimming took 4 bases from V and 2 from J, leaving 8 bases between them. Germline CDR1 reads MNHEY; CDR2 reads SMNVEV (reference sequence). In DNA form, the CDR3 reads TGTGCCAGCAGTTCGTTAGGTAACACCGGGGAGCTGTTTTTT. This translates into CASSSLGNTGELFF.

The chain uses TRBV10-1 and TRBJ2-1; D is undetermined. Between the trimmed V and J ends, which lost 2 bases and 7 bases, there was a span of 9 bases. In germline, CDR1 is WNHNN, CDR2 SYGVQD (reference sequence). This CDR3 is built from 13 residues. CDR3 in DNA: TGCGCCAGCAGTGAGAGACGGCGTAATGAGCAGTTCTTC. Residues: CASSERRRNEQFF.

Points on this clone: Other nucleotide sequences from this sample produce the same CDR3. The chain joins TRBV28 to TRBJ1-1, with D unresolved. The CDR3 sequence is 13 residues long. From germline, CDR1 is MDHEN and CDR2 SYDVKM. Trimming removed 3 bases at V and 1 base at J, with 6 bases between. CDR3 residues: CASSFPGNTEAFF. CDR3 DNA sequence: TGTGCCAGCAGTTTCCCGGGGAACACTGAAGCTTTCTTT.

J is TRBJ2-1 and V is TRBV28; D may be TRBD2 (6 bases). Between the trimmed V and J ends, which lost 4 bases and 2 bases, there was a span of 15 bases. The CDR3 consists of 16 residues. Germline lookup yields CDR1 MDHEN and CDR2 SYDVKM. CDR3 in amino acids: CASSSLAVLAYNEQFF. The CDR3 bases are TGTGCCAGCAGTTCTTTAGCGGTCCTTGCCTACAATGAGCAGTTCTTC. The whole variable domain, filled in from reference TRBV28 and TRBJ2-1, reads DVKVTQSSRYLVKRTGEKVFLECVQDMDHENMFWYRQDPGLGLRLIYFSYDVKMKEKGDIPEGYSVSREKKERFSLILESASTNQTSMYLCASSSLAVLAYNEQFFGPGTRLTVL.

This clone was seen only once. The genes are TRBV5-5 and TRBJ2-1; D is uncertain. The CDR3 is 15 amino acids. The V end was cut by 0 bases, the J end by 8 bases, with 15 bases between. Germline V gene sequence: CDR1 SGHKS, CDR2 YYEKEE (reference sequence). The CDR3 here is CASSLELAMIDEQFF. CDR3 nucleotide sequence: TGTGCCAGCAGCTTGGAGTTGGCTATGATCGATGAGCAGTTCTTC.

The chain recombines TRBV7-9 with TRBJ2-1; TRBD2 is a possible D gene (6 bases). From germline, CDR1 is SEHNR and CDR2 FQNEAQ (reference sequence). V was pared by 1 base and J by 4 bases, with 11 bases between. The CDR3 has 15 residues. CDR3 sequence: CASSLGDLYYNEQFF. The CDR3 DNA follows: TGTGCCAGCAGCTTAGGGGACTTATATTACAATGAGCAGTTCTTC. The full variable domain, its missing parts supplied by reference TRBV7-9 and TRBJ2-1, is DTGVSQNPRHKITKRGQNVTFRCDPISEHNRLYWYRQTLGQGPEFLTYFQNEAQLEKSRLLSDRFSAERPKGSFSTLEIQRTEQGDSAMYLCASSLGDLYYNEQFFGPGTRLTVL.

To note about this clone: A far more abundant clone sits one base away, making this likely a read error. The CDR3 loop reads CASSIGLRAYEQCF. Here the CDR3 DNA reads TGTGCCAGTAGTATTGGGCTGCGGGCCTACGAGCAGTGCTTC. The V call is TRBV19, the J call TRBJ2-7; the D gene is possibly TRBD2 (5 bases). The germline V gene encodes CDR1 LNHDA and CDR2 SQIVND (reference sequence). This CDR3 spans 14 amino acids.

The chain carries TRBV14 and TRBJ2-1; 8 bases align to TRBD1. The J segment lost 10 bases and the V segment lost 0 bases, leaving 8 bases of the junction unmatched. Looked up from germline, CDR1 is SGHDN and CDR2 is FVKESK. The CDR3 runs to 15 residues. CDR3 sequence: CASSQELQGAGEQFF. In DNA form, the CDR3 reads TGTGCCAGCAGCCAAGAATTGCAGGGGGCGGGGGAGCAGTTCTTC.

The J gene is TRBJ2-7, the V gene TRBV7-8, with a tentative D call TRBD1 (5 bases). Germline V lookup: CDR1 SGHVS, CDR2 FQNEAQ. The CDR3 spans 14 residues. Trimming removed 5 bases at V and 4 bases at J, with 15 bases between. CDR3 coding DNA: TGTGCCAGCAGCCCCCAAGGGGCAGGGTACGAGCAGTACTTC. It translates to CASSPQGAGYEQYF. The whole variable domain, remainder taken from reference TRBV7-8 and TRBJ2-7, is GAGVSQSPRYKVAKRGQDVALRCDPISGHVSLFWYQQALGQGPEFLTYFQNEAQLDKSGLPSDRFFAERPEGSVSTLKIQRTQQEDSAVYLCASSPQGAGYEQYFGPGTRLTVT.

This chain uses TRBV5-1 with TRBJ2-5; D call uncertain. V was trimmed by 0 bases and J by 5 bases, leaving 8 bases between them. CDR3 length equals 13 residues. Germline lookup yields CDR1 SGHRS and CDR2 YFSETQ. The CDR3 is CASSLAPPETQYF. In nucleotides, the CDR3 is TGCGCCAGCAGCTTGGCCCCTCCGGAGACCCAGTACTTC.

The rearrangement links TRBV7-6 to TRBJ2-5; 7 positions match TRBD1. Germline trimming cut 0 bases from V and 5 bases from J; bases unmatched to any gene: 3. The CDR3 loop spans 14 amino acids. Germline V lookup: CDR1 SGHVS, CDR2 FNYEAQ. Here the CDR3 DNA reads TGTGCCAGCAGCTTAGCCGGGACAGTCGAGACCCAGTACTTC. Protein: CASSLAGTVETQYF.

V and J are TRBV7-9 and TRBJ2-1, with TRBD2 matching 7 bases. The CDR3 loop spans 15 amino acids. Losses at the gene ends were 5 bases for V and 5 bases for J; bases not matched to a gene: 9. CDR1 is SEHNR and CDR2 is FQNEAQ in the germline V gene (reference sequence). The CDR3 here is CASSAAGEIDNEQFF. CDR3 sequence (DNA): TGTGCCAGCAGCGCCGCGGGAGAGATAGACAATGAGCAGTTCTTC.

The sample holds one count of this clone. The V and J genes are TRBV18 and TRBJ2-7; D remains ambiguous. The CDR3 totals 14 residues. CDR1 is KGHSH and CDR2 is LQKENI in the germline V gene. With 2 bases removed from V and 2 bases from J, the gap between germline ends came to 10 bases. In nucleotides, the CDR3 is TGTGCCAGCTCACCAAACAGTCCTACCTACGAGCAGTACTTC. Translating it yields CASSPNSPTYEQYF.

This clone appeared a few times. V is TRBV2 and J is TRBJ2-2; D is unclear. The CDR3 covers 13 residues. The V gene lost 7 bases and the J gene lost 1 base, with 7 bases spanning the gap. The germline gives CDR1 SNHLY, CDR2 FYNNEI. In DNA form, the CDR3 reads TGTGCCAGCATCAAGCGGAACACCGGGGAGCTGTTTTTT. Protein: CASIKRNTGELFF. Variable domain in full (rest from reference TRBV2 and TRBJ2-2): EPEVTQTPSHQVTQMGQEVILRCVPISNHLYFYWYRQILGQKVEFLVSFYNNEISEKSEIFDDQFSVERPDGSNFTLKIRSTKLEDSAMYFCASIKRNTGELFFGEGSRLTVL.

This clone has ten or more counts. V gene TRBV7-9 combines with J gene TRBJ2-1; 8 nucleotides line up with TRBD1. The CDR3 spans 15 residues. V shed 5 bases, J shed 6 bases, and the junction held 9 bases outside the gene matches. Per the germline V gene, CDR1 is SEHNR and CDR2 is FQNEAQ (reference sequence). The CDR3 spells CASSRGQGDVNEQFF. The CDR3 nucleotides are TGTGCCAGCAGCCGAGGACAGGGAGACGTCAATGAGCAGTTCTTC.

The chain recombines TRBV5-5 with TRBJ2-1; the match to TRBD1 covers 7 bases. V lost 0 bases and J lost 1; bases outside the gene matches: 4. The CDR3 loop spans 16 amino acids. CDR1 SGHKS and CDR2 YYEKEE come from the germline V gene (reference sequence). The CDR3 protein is CASSLEGANSYNEQFF. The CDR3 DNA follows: TGTGCCAGCAGCTTGGAGGGGGCAAATTCCTACAATGAGCAGTTCTTC.

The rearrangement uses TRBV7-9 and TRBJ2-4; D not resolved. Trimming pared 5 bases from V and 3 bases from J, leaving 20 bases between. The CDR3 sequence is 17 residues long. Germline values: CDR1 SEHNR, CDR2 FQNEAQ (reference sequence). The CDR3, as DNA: TGTGCCAGCAGCGGTACGAACAGCCCGGTGGACAAAAACATTCAGTACTTC. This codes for CASSGTNSPVDKNIQYF.

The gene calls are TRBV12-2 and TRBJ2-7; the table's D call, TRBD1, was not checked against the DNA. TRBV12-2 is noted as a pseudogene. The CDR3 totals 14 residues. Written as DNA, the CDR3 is TGTGCAAGTCGCTATGGGGGGACAGCCTACGAGCAGTACTTC. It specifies CASRYGGTAYEQYF.

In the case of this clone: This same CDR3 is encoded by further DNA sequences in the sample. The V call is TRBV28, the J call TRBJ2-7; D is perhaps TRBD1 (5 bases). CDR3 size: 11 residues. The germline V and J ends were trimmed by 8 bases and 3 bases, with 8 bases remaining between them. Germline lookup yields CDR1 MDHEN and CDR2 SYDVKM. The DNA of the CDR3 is TGTGCCAGCGGCAGGGACTACGAGCAGTACTTC. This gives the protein CASGRDYEQYF.

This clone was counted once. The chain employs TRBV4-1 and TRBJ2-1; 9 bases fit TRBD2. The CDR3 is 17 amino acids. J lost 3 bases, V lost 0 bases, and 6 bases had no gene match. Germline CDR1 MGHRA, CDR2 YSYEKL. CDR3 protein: CASSQDYSGSFYNEQFF. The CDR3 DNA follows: TGCGCCAGCAGCCAAGACTATAGCGGGAGCTTCTACAATGAGCAGTTCTTC.

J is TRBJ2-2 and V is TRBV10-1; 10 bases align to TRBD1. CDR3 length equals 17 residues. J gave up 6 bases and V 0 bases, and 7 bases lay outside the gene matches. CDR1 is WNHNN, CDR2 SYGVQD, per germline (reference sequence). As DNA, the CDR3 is TGCGCCAGCAGTGAGTCGGGGACAGGGGCGTCGGCCGGGGAGCTGTTTTTT. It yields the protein CASSESGTGASAGELFF.

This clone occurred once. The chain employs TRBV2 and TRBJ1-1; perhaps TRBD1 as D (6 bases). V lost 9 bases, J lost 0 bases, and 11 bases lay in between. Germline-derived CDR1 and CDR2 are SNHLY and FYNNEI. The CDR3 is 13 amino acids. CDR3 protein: CARQGPLNTEAFF. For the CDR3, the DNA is TGTGCCAGACAGGGACCCCTGAACACTGAAGCTTTCTTT. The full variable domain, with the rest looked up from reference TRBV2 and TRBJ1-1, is EPEVTQTPSHQVTQMGQEVILRCVPISNHLYFYWYRQILGQKVEFLVSFYNNEISEKSEIFDDQFSVERPDGSNFTLKIRSTKLEDSAMYFCARQGPLNTEAFFGQGTRLTVV.

CDR3 protein: CASSFGSSGSYNEQFF. The CDR3 nucleotides are TGTGCCAGCAGTTTTGGATCCAGCGGGAGCTACAATGAGCAGTTCTTC. This chain uses TRBV28 with TRBJ2-1; 8 bases align to TRBD2. The CDR3 contains 16 residues. The V segment lost 3 bases and the J segment 3 bases; nucleotides outside the gene matches: 7. Germline loops: CDR1 MDHEN, CDR2 SYDVKM.

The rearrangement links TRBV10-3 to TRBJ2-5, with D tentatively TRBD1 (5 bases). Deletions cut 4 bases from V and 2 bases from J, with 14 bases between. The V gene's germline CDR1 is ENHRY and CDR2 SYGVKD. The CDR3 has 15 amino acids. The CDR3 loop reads CAISGIVDRQETQYF. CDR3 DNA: TGTGCCATCAGTGGGATCGTCGACAGACAAGAGACCCAGTACTTC.

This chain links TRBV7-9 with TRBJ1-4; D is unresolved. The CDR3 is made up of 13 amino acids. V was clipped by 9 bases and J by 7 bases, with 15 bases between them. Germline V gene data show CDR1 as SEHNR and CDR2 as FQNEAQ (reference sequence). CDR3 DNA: TGTGCCAGTATCGGGGTGTGGGGTGAAAAACTGTTTTTT. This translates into CASIGVWGEKLFF.

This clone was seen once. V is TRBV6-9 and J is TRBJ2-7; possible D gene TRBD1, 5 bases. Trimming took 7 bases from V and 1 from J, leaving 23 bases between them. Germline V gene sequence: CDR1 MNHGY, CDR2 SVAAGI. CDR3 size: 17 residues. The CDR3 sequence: CASKPMTAHNPSYEQYF. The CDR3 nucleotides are TGTGCCAGCAAACCGATGACAGCGCACAACCCATCCTACGAGCAGTACTTC.

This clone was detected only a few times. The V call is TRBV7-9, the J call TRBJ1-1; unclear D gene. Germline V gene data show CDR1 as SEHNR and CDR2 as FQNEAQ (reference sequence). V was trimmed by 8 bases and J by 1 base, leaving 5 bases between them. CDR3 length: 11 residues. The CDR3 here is CASGRNTEAFF. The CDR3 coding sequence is TGTGCCAGCGGGAGGAACACTGAAGCTTTCTTT.

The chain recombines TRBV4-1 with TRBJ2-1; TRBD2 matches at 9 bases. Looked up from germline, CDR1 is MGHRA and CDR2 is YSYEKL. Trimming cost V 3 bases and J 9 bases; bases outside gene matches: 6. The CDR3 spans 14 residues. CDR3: CASSQPGLAFEQFF. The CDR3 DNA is TGCGCCAGCAGCCAGCCGGGACTAGCATTTGAGCAGTTCTTC.

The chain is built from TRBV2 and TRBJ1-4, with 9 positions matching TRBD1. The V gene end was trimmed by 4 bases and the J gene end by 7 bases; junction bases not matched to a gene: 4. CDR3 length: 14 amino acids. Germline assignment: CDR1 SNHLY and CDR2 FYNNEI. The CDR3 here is CASSVWTGAEKLFF. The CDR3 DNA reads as TGTGCCAGCAGTGTGTGGACAGGGGCTGAAAAACTGTTTTTT.

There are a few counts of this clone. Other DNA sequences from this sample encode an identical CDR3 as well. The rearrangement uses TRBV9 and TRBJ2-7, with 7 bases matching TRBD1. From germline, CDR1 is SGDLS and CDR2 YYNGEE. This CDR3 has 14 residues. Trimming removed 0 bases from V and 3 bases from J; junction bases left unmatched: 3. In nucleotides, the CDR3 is TGTGCCAGCAGCGTAGAGGGGGACAGCTACGAGCAGTACTTC. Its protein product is CASSVEGDSYEQYF.

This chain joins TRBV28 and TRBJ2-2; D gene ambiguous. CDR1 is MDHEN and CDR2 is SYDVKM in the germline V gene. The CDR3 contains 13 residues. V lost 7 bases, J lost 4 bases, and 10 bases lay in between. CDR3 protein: CASTYQVTGELFF. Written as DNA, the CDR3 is TGTGCCAGCACCTACCAGGTCACCGGGGAGCTGTTTTTT.